The text below deals with one TCR beta chain. Its cognate antigen has yet to be identified. Base qualities are not at hand, and no much larger clone is one base apart. Reading from cysteine to phenylalanine, the CDR3 counts 14 amino acids. Kept here is only the CDR3 DNA, which spans 42 bases and is read in frame from base 1. Reading the germline V gene (reference sequence) gives CDR1 MNHEY and CDR2 SMNVEV. Relative to germline, V is 2 bases shorter and J is 7 bases shorter, with 11 bases between their ends. The donors were healthy, HIV-negative adults with no recently reported acute infections or vaccinations. Every donor was a Caucasian adult residing in Nashville, Tennessee, USA. Magnetic negative selection was used to enrich CD4+ T cells, after which naive cells were positively selected on CD45RA and the negative fraction became the memory subset. Blood was obtained by leukapheresis, after which PBMCs were separated by Ficoll-Histopaque density gradient centrifugation and cryopreserved in liquid nitrogen vapor phase. Analytical flow cytometry was used to check the purity and quantity of each magnetically sorted T cell population. Genomic DNA was isolated from each sorted fraction and quantified by UV absorbance on a Nanodrop 2000c.

The data originate from a study of shared clonotypes between healthy human individuals (dated by TCRdb to the early 2020s). Concerning the study at large: The cohort comprised two women and a few men aged 18 to 49 years. For each donor, CD4 naive and CD4 memory were each given three plates, CD8 naive was given two plates, and CD8 memory was given one plate. Libraries were prepared and TCR repertoires were sequenced by different laboratories using diverse techniques, in order to increase sequencing depth and limit assay-specific biases. Blood TCR repertoires of several healthy adults were deeply sequenced to estimate repertoire size and the extent of clonotype sharing between individuals. Between about 0.8 and 9 billion PBMCs per donor were obtained by leukapheresis.

Using the deep immunoSEQ assay, TCR CDR3 regions were amplified from genomic DNA by multiplex PCR. Extracted genomic DNA from each cell subset was distributed evenly across all wells of several immunoSEQ 96-well plates, and each plate was treated as a replicate. Each replicate PCR for sorted subsets received around 200 ng genomic DNA, equal to 30,000 or so T cell genomes. Purified libraries were quantified with a Qubit 3.0 fluorometer, sized on a Bioanalyzer 2100, and re-quantified with the KAPA Library Quantification kit. A separate single-read 150-cycle Illumina NextSeq 550 flow cell was used to sequence each immunoSEQ 96-well plate. In the source study's methods: Because the immunoSEQ output held only junctional sequences and lacked quality scores, the filtering could not match the filtering applied to full-length reads. Sequences were annotated with PyIR, a Python wrapper for IgBLAST v1.9, and V/J genes and CDR3 were assigned using IMGT germline references. Any read was removed if the V/J assignment was weak (E-value above 1e-6), the CDR3 was missing, or the read contained stop codons, out-of-frame junctions, or ambiguous translated residues. V3J clonotypes were defined by identical inferred V gene, J gene, and CDR3 amino acid sequence. To compute the percentage overlap between repertoires, the number of shared unique clonotypes was divided by the size of the smaller repertoire. Three approaches were used to assess repertoire richness: RTK rarefaction, the Chao1 estimator, and Recon v2.1 estimates of unobserved clonotypes. Generation probabilities for all TCRbeta clonotypes obtained by the gDNA method from four donors were computed using OLGA. TCRdb limited this immuneACCESS table to in-frame rearrangements with V and J called. A share of clones is missing; checked studies link under half to unresolved V genes, and the rest is unexplained. V and J calls and clone size follow that table, whereas D and trimming were derived from the DNA. The sample contains some 1,600,000 clones, nearly 99% of them found a single time. About 0.45% of the sample is held by the ten biggest clonotypes.

General findings and caveats noted by the study authors: The small number of donors limited the genetic and exposure-history diversity represented. Sampling was restricted to blood, and TCR repertoires in tissue are likely to differ from TCR repertoires in blood. When a handful of donors were compared, the shared fraction of clonotypes was about 5% for naive CD4, 3.5% to 4% for naive CD8, roughly 2.5% for memory CD4, and 0.4% for memory CD8. Incomplete sequencing was indicated by rarefaction of sorted-subset datasets, despite the large sequencing depth. Compared with non-shared clonotypes, the clonotypes found in all four sorted-subset donors had higher generation probabilities. Based on pairwise subsampling, the degree of clonotype sharing among donors was expected to be affected by sequencing depth. Naive subsets generally had larger estimated clonotype richness than memory subsets.

Sequences were obtained from naive CD4+ T cells sorted from blood. The cell subset or site label here, explained by the study, means: CD45RA+ positively selected. The sequence links TRBV27 to TRBJ1-4, and TRBD1 may be the D gene, going by 5 matching bases. This TCR was recovered from a man in his thirties or forties in good health. This receptor has the CDR3 CASSLIRDSEKLFF. Here is the DNA: TGTGCCAGCAGTTTAATCAGGGATAGTGAAAAACTGTTTTTT. The reference TRBV27 and TRBJ1-4 proteins fill in what lies around the CDR3, so the full variable domain reads EAQVTQNPRYLITVTGKKLTVTCSQNMNHEYMSWYRQDPGLGLRQIYYSMNVEVTDKGDVPEGYKVSRKEKRNFPLILESPSPNQTSLYFCASSLIRDSEKLFFGSGTQLSVL.